The present TCR beta chain was sequenced within a study of T cell responses to AZD1222 COVID-19 vaccine listed by TCRdb under 2021. For the wider study: A total of over 230 trial participants underwent TCR sequencing, of whom 207 had received two doses of AZD1222 and 26 had received two doses of the MenACWY control vaccine. Trial participants were enrolled by age into 18-55, 56-69 and 70-plus year subgroups, with about 150, 28 and 57 TCR-sequenced participants respectively. Study-level results and caveats: Reportedly, almost half of the unique spike-specific TCRs recognized epitopes lying outside the regions that are mutated in the B.1.351 and B.1.1.7 variants. In the small 56-69-year group, the increase in depth fell short of significance, most likely because of low power. Conclusions about previously exposed vaccinees are limited because only six or seven AZD1222 recipients were SARS-CoV-2 seropositive at baseline. Participants were mostly white British and included more females than males, and it was suggested by the authors that clonal diversity may have been underestimated. After two AZD1222 doses, both the breadth and the depth of spike-specific TCRs were significantly higher than at day 0 and than in MenACWY recipients. No day 14 peak-response samples were available, so repertoires were characterized only after the peak T cell response. Vaccine-associated CD4 TCRs spanned the whole spike protein, with dominant responses in regions 160-218 and 743-854.

Comments on this clone: What antigen it recognizes has not been identified. There are no base qualities to consult, and no much larger clone falls within one base.

This specimen's time point label, interpreted: about 28 days (+/-7) after the second vaccine dose. Reading the label with the study, this specimen's treatment or condition is: meningococcal conjugate vaccine given as trial control. Vaccinee samples were obtained from the UK trials COV001 and COV002, which included a single-blind randomized controlled phase 2/3 trial of AZD1222 (ChAdOx1 nCoV-19) in healthy adults. For TCRbeta chain sequencing, PBMC samples from trial participants were taken at day 0 and at day 28 after the second dose. The CDR3 regions of human TCRbeta chains were analyzed by immunosequencing. In the authors' own workflow: TCRs in the repertoires were matched against a reference library of SARS-CoV-2-specific TCRs that had been generated with the MIRA antigen-specificity platform. Breadth meant the fraction of unique TCRs that were SARS-CoV-2-associated, whereas depth meant the fraction of total T cells that were SARS-CoV-2-associated. Using the MIRA data, each spike-specific TCR was assigned both to the spike region to which the TCR was reactive and to a CD4 or CD8 class. Log10-transformed breadth and depth values were compared by one-way ANOVA with Sidak's multiple comparisons tests. Not all clones reach the TCRdb copy of this immuneACCESS table, which keeps in-frame sequences only. Checked studies attribute under half of the gap to unresolved V genes and leave the rest unexplained. V, J and clone size derive from that table, while D and trimming were established from the DNA sequence. This sample has fewer than 200,000 clones in its table, and around 90% of those were observed once. 3.6% of the sample rests with the top ten.

V is pared back by 6 bases and J by 8 bases, with 14 bases lying between the germline termini. The CDR1 and CDR2 encoded by the germline V gene (reference sequence) are GTSNPN and SVGIG. The CDR3 numbers 12 residues from cysteine through phenylalanine. CDR3 DNA is the only sequence kept; it has 36 bases, read in frame from the first base. Specimen: peripheral blood, collected 28 days after the second dose of the MenACWY control vaccine. The V and J segments used are TRBV30 and TRBJ1-3; a weak D assignment points to TRBD1 (5 bases agree). This TCR came from an adult who received the MenACWY meningococcal vaccine as a control. The CDR3 region reads CACVGERDTIYF. The nucleotide sequence reads as follows: TGTGCCTGCGTGGGGGAACGAGACACCATATATTTT. When the CDR3 is completed using the reference TRBV30 and TRBJ1-3 genes on either side, the full variable domain is SQTIHQWPATLVQPVGSPLSLECTVEGTSNPNLYWYRQAAGRGLQLLFYSVGIGQISSEVPQNLSASRPQDRQFILSSKKLLLSDSGFYLCACVGERDTIYFGEGSWLTVV.